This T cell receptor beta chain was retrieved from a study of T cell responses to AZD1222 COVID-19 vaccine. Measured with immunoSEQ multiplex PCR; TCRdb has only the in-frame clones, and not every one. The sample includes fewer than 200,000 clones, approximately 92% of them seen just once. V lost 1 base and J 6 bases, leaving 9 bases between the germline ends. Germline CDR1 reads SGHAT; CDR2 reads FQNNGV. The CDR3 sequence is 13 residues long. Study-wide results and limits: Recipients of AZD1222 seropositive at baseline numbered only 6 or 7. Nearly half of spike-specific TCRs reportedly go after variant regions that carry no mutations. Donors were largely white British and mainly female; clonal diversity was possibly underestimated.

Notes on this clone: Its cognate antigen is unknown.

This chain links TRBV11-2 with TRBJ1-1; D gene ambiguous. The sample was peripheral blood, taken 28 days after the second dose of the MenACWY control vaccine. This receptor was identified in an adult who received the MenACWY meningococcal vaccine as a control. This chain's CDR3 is CASSLVRDSEAFF. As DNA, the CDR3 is TGTGCCAGCAGCTTAGTTCGGGATTCTGAAGCTTTCTTT.